This TCR beta chain stems from a study of PD-1 blockade in classical Hodgkin lymphoma. The study's findings and limits: Reports described newly diagnosed patients as having lower baseline TCR diversity than healthy donors.

Time point specified: newly diagnosed, previously untreated cHL patient sample. It was by magnetic negative selection that CD4+ T cells were purified from thawed PBMCs. This table comes from immunoSEQ multiplex PCR, and its TCRdb copy is limited to in-frame clones, with some not included. This repertoire shows 20,000 to 30,000 clones, about 90% found once; its top ten account for less than 0.65%. On this clone: The antigen is undetermined.

Trimming removed 6 bases from V and 7 bases from J; junction bases left unmatched: 3. The CDR3 runs 13 residues. CDR1 is MNHEY and CDR2 is SVGAGI in the germline V gene. The sequenced sample consisted of CD4+ T cells from blood. The receptor's source is a human donor with classical Hodgkin lymphoma. The chain couples TRBV6-5 to TRBJ1-4; 9 bases are shared with TRBD1. The CDR3, as DNA: TGTGCCAGCAGGACAGGGGGTGGTGAAAAACTGTTTTTT. Encoded protein: CASRTGGGEKLFF.